This T cell receptor beta chain came from a study of T-cell memory formation after mild COVID-19. Whole-study findings and limits: The study found balanced CD4/CD8 in clones contracting day 15 to 85 and a CD4+ lean in later expanders. Contracting CD4+ clones were located mainly in CM and EM, and CD8+ clones in EMRA. In pre-infection memory, a portion of responding clones appeared, which suggested that cross-reactive memory joined.

In this sample, this clonotype turned up a few times. Antigen unknown. There are 17 residues in the CDR3. V was pared by 0 bases and J by 6 bases, with 12 bases of the junction left unmatched. Germline CDR1 DFQATT, CDR2 SNEGSKA (reference sequence). TCRdb reanalysed the 5' RACE reads using MiXCR and keeps one entry per CDR3 protein. Of about 430,000 distinct CDR3 sequences in the sample, 20% to 25% were seen once. The chain couples TRBV20-1 to TRBJ2-4; 9 bases map to TRBD2. This TCR was sampled from an adult woman who had mild COVID-19 (a few samples of this study predate the infection). Cell type and time point are not known. The sequencing input was PBMCs or a T cell subset sorted from them (not recorded which). CDR3 in amino acids: CSARDGAGGPSGNIQYF. The CDR3 DNA reads TGCAGTGCTAGAGATGGGGCGGGAGGGCCGTCGGGAAACATTCAGTACTTC.